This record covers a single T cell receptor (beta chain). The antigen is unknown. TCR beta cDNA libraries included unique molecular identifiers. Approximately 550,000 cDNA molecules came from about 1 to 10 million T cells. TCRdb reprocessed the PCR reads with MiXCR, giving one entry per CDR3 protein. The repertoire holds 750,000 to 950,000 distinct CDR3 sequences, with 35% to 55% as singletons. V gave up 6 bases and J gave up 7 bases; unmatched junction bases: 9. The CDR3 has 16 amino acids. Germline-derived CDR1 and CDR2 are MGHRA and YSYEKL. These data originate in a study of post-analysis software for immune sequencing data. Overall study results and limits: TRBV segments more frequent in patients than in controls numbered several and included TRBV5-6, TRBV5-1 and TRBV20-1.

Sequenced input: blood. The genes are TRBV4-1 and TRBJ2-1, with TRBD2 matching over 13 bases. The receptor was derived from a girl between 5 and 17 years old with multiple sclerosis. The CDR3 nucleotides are TGCGCCAGCAGTCCCTCTCGGACTAGCGGGGGAAATGAGCAGTTCTTC. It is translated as CASSPSRTSGGNEQFF.